This entry features one TCR beta chain sequence. This entry is derived from a study of blood T cell repertoires in COVID-19. As for the study in general: Italy, Spain and the United States were the sources of the convalescent and acute COVID-19 samples.

Per the original methods: Researchers report that nucleated cell counts were estimated from reference gene primer amplification. TCRdb keeps only in-frame clones here, not all; method: immunoSEQ multiplex PCR. The V and J calls and clone size come from that table; D and trimming were worked out from the DNA. The table includes fewer than 400,000 clones, around nine tenths detected once. Participant age was roughly 18 to 95 years, and participants resided in approximately 25 US areas. Each participant's cohort was designated according to participant-reported clinical history. Sequencing input: PBMCs or T cells enriched from blood (not recorded which). This clonotype was sampled from a woman aged 50 to 60 who had recovered from COVID-19.

CDR3 sequence: CASSTGYDYGYTF. The CDR3 bases are TGTGCCAGCAGTACAGGGTACGACTATGGCTACACCTTC. The chain joins TRBV3-1 (or the pseudogene TRBV3-2) to TRBJ1-2, with D possibly TRBD1 on 6 matching bases. V was clipped by 6 bases and J by 3 bases, with 11 bases between them. The length of the CDR3 is 13 residues. From germline, CDR1 is LGHDT and CDR2 YNNKEL (reference sequence).